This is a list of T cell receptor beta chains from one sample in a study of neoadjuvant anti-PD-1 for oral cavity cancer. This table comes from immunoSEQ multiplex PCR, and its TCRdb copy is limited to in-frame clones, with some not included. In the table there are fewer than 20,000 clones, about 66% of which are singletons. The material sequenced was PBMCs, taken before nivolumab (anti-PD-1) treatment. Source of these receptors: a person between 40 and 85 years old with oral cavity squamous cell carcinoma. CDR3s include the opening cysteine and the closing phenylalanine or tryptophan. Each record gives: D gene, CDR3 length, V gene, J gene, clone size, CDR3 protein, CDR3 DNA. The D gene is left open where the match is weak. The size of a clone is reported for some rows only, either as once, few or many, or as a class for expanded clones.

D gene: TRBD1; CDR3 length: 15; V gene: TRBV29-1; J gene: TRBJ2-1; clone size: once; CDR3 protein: CSVVRGTGLSSEQFF; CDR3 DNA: TGCAGCGTTGTTCGTGGGACAGGGCTTTCGAGTGAGCAGTTCTTC
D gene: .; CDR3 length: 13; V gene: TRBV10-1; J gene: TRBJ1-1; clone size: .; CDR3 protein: CASSEQGGTEAFF; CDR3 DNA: TGCGCCAGCAGTGAACAGGGAGGCACTGAAGCTTTCTTT
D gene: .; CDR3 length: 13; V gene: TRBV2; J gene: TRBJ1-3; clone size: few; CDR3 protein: CASQDRLGNTIYF; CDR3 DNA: TGTGCCAGCCAGGACAGACTAGGAAACACCATATATTTT
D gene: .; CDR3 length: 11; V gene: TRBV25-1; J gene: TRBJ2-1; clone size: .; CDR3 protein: CASSPSKEQFF; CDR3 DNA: TGTGCCAGCAGTCCCAGTAAGGAGCAGTTCTTC
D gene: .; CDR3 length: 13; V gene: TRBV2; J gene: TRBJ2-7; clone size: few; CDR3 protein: CASSGTKLYEQYF; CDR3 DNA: TGTGCCAGCAGTGGGACCAAACTCTACGAGCAGTACTTC
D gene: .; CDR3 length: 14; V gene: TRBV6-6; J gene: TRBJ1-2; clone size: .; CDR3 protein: CASSYLGSLYGYTF; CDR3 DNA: TGTGCCAGCAGTTACTTAGGGTCTTTATATGGCTACACCTTC
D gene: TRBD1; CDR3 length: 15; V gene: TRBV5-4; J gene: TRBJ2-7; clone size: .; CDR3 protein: CASSVGGQGSGEQYF; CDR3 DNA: TGTGCCAGCAGCGTGGGGGGACAGGGCTCGGGCGAGCAGTACTTC
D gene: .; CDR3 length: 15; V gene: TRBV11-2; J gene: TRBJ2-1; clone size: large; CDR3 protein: CASSLTGSSYNEQFF; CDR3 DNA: TGTGCCAGCAGCTTAACAGGAAGCTCCTACAATGAGCAGTTCTTC
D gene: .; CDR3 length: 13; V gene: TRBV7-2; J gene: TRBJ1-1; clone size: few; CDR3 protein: CASSLEDYTEAFF; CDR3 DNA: TGTGCCAGCAGCTTAGAGGATTACACTGAAGCTTTCTTT
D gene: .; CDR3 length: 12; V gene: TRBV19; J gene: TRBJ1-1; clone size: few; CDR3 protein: CASLGTRRQAFF; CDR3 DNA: TGTGCCAGTTTAGGTACTCGCCGTCAAGCTTTCTTT
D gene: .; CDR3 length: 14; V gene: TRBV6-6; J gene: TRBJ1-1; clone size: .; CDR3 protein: CASRAAGADTEAFF; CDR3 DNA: TGTGCCAGCAGGGCCGCCGGGGCGGACACTGAAGCTTTCTTT
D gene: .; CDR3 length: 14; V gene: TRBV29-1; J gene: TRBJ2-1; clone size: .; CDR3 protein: CSVKLGTEYNEQFF; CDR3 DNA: TGCAGCGTTAAACTAGGGACTGAGTACAATGAGCAGTTCTTC
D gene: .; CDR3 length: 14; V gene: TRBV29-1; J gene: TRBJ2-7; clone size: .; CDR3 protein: CSVVVAASSYEQYF; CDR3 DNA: TGCAGCGTAGTGGTAGCGGCGAGCTCCTACGAGCAGTACTTC
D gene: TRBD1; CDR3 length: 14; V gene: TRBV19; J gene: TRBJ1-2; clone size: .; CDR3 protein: CASSRGTANYGYTF; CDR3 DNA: TGTGCCAGTAGCAGGGGGACAGCTAACTATGGCTACACCTTC
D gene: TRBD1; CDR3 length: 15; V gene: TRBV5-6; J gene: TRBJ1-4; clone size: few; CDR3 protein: CASSLSQGAGEKLFF; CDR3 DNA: TGTGCCAGCAGCTTATCACAGGGGGCGGGTGAAAAACTGTTTTTT
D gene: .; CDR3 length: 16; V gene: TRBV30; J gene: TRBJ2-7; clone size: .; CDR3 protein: CAWRDYQQVGSYEQYF; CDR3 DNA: TGTGCCTGGAGGGATTACCAACAGGTGGGGTCCTACGAGCAGTACTTC
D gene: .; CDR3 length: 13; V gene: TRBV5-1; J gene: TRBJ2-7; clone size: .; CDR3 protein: CASTGRKDAEQYF; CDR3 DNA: TGCGCCAGCACGGGGAGGAAGGACGCCGAGCAGTACTTC
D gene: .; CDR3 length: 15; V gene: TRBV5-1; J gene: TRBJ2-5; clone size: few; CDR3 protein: CASSSRQASGETQYF; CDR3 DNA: TGCGCCAGCAGCTCACGACAGGCTTCCGGGGAGACCCAGTACTTC
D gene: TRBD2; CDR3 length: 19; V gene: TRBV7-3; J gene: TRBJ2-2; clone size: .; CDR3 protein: CASSLTPRETSGNTGELFF; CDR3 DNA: TGTGCCAGCAGCTTAACCCCTAGGGAGACTAGCGGTAACACCGGGGAGCTGTTTTTT
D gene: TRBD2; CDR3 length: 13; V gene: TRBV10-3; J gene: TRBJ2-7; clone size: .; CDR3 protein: CAISDGRTHEQYF; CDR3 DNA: TGTGCCATCAGTGACGGGAGGACCCACGAGCAGTACTTC
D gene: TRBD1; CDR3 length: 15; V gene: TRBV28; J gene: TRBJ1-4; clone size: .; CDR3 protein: CASSSTGGANEKLFF; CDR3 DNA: TGTGCCAGCAGTTCAACAGGGGGCGCGAATGAAAAACTGTTTTTT
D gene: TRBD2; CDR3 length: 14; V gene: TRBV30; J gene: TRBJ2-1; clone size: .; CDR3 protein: CAWTGLAENNEQFF; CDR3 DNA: TGTGCCTGGACCGGACTAGCGGAGAACAATGAGCAGTTCTTC
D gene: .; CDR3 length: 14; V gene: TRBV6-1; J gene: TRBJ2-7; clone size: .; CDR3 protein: CASSEASNSYEQYF; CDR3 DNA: TGTGCCAGCAGTGAAGCTTCGAACAGCTACGAGCAGTACTTC
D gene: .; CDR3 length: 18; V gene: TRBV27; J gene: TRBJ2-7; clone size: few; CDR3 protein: CASSSRQFGTGSPYEQYF; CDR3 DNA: TGTGCCAGCAGTTCCCGGCAGTTTGGTACGGGATCCCCCTACGAGCAGTACTTC
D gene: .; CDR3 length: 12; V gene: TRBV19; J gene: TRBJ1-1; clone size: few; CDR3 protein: CATTIRGGEAFF; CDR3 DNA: TGTGCCACCACGATTAGAGGAGGTGAAGCTTTCTTT
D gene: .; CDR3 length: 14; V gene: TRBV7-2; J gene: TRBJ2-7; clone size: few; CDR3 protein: CASGSLGRPYEQYF; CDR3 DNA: TGTGCCAGCGGGTCCCTGGGGAGACCCTACGAGCAGTACTTC
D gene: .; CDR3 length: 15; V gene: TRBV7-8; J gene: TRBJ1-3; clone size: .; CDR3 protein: CASSLQGRKGNTIYF; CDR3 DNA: TGTGCCAGCAGCCTTCAGGGGAGGAAGGGAAACACCATATATTTT
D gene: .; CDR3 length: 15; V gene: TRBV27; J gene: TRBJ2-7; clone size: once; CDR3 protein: CASSLQGNGFYEQYF; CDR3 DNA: TGTGCCAGCAGTTTACAGGGAAACGGATTCTACGAGCAGTACTTC
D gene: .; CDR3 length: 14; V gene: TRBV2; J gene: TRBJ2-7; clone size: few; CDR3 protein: CASSERGRAYEQYF; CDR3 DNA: TGTGCCAGCAGTGAGAGGGGAAGAGCCTACGAGCAGTACTTC
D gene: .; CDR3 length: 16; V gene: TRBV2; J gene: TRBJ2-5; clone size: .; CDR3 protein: CASTRDTAGQKETQYF; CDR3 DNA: TGTGCCAGCACGCGGGATACCGCCGGACAAAAAGAGACCCAGTACTTC
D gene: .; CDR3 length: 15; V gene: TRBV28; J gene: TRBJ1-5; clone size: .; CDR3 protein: CASSLVRDSNQPQHF; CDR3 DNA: TGTGCCAGCAGTTTAGTCCGGGATAGCAATCAGCCCCAGCATTTT
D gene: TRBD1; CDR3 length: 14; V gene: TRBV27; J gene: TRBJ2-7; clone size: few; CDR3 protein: CASREDRAVYEQYF; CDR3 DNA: TGTGCCAGCAGGGAGGACAGGGCGGTTTACGAGCAGTACTTC
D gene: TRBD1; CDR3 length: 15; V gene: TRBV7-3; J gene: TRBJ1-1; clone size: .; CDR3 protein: CASSDRQGLGTEAFF; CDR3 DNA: TGTGCCAGCAGCGACCGACAGGGACTGGGCACTGAAGCTTTCTTT
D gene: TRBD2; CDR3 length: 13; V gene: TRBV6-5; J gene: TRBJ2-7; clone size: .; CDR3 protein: CASVSGGGYEQYF; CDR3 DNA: TGTGCCAGCGTCTCGGGCGGGGGCTACGAGCAGTACTTC
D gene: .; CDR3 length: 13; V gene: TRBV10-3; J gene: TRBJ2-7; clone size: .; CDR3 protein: CAISEFTAYEQYF; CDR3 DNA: TGTGCCATCAGTGAGTTTACAGCCTACGAGCAGTACTTC
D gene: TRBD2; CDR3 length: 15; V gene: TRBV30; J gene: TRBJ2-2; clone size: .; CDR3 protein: CAWMERELTTGELFF; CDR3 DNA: TGTGCCTGGATGGAGCGGGAGTTAACGACCGGGGAGCTGTTTTTT
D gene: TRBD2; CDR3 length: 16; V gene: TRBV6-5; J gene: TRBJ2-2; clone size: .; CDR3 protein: CASSYIWTSETGELFF; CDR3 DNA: TGTGCCAGCAGTTACATCTGGACTAGCGAGACCGGGGAGCTGTTTTTT
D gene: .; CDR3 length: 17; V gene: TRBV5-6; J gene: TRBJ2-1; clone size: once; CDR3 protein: CASSPHMSGSGFGEQFF; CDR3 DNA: TGTGCCAGCAGCCCGCACATGAGTGGGAGCGGGTTTGGTGAGCAGTTCTTC
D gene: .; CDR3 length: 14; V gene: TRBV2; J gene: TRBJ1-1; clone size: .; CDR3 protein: CASSASRADTEAFF; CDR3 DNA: TGTGCCAGCAGTGCTTCAAGGGCTGACACTGAAGCTTTCTTT
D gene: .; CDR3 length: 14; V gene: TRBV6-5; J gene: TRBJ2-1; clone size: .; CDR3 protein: CASSPLGSYNEQFF; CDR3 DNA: TGTGCCAGCAGTCCCCTGGGCAGTTACAATGAGCAGTTCTTC